A single sample is the source of the 26 T cell receptor beta chains below, sequenced in a study of blood T cell repertoires in COVID-19. Data came from immunoSEQ multiplex PCR; TCRdb stores just in-frame clones and leaves some out. The repertoire consists of about 380,000 clones, with 87% occurring once and the leading ten covering approximately 3%. The source material was PBMCs or T cells enriched from blood (not recorded which). The receptors were sampled from a woman aged 30 to 39 who had recovered from COVID-19.

This chain connects TRBV5-1 to TRBJ1-4, with TRBD1 matching over 10 bases. This CDR3 has 16 residues. J was trimmed by 8 bases and V by 4 bases; bases with no gene match: 11. Looked up from germline, CDR1 is SGHRS and CDR2 is YFSETQ. The chain's CDR3 is CASSAIPGQGSEKLFF. DNA for the CDR3: TGCGCCAGCAGCGCCATCCCGGGACAGGGGAGCGAAAAACTGTTTTTT.

The chain links TRBV11-3 to TRBJ1-2; 8 nucleotides line up with TRBD1. CDR1 is SGHNT, CDR2 YENEEA, per germline. The V and J ends lost 5 bases and 3 bases, in that order; junction bases with no gene match: 2. The CDR3 length is 13 residues. Written as DNA, the CDR3 is TGTGCCAGCAGCCCGACAGGGGACTATGGCTACACCTTC. Translating gives CASSPTGDYGYTF.

This clone has a single count. The chain recombines TRBV29-1 with TRBJ1-1; D is uncertain. Trimming left V 7 bases short and J 0 bases short, with 9 bases between. Germline V gives CDR1 SQVTM, CDR2 ANQGSEA. CDR3 length: 12 amino acids. The DNA of the CDR3 is TGCAGCGGGGCTAAGTTGAACACTGAAGCTTTCTTT. It yields the protein CSGAKLNTEAFF.

This chain uses TRBV4-1 with TRBJ1-2; no reliable D call. Trimming cost V 3 bases and J 1 base, with 15 bases left between them. The germline CDR1 and CDR2 sequences are MGHRA and YSYEKL. The CDR3 length is 16 residues. CDR3 coding DNA: TGCGCCAGCAGCCAGACTCCCACCGTCCTTAACTATGGCTACACCTTC. Its protein is CASSQTPTVLNYGYTF.

This clone was detected only once. The chain carries TRBV4-2 and TRBJ1-4; 9 nucleotides align to TRBD1. This CDR3 spans 16 amino acids. The germline gives CDR1 LGHNA, CDR2 YNFKEQ. Losses at the gene ends were 1 base for V and 6 bases for J; bases not matched to a gene: 6. This CDR3 is CASSQGDRGVDEKLFF. The CDR3 DNA follows: TGTGCCAGCAGCCAAGGTGACAGGGGGGTTGATGAAAAACTGTTTTTT.

The chain couples TRBV27 to TRBJ2-7; 7 bases map to TRBD2. V lost 7 bases and J lost 3; bases outside the gene matches: 9. The CDR3 totals 14 residues. Per germline, CDR1 MNHEY and CDR2 SMNVEV (reference sequence). CDR3 residues: CASKLREIYYEQYF. CDR3 in DNA: TGTGCCAGCAAGTTGCGGGAGATTTACTACGAGCAGTACTTC.

The chain employs TRBV25-1 and TRBJ2-2, with 9 bases lining up with TRBD1. V trimming: 3 bases; J trimming: 3 bases; junction bases outside the gene matches: 5. Germline CDR1 is MGHDK and CDR2 is SYGVNS. The CDR3 spans 16 residues. Written as DNA, the CDR3 is TGTGCCAGCAGTGAGGGACAGGGAAGCTACACCGGGGAGCTGTTTTTT. Protein sequence: CASSEGQGSYTGELFF.

The CDR3 DNA reads as TGTGCCAGCAGTGATGGTCCAGGGCAGCTCGTGAACACTGAAGCTTTCTTT. The encoded protein is CASSDGPGQLVNTEAFF. The J gene is TRBJ1-1, the V gene TRBV25-1; maybe TRBD1 (5 bases). Trimming removed 3 bases at V and 0 bases at J, with 17 bases between. Per germline, CDR1 MGHDK and CDR2 SYGVNS. The CDR3 consists of 17 residues.

V usage is TRBV5-1 and J usage is TRBJ1-6; D remains unclear. Trimming pared 4 bases from V and 11 bases from J, leaving 13 bases between. CDR3 length equals 13 residues. Germline lookup yields CDR1 SGHRS and CDR2 YFSETQ. CDR3 nucleotide sequence: TGCGCCAGCAGCCCGGTGCCAGGAACACCCCTCCACTTT. Its translation is CASSPVPGTPLHF. Filled out from reference TRBV5-1 and TRBJ1-6, the complete variable domain reads KAGVTQTPRYLIKTRGQQVTLSCSPISGHRSVSWYQQTPGQGLQFLFEYFSETQRNKGNFPGRFSGRQFSNSRSEMNVSTLELGDSALYLCASSPVPGTPLHFGNGTRLTVT.

The J gene is TRBJ1-2, the V gene TRBV6-5; 7 bases match TRBD1. Trimming took 7 bases from V and 4 from J; bases not matched to a gene: 9. This CDR3 region has 14 residues. Germline V gene sequence: CDR1 MNHEY, CDR2 SVGAGI. The CDR3 DNA reads TGTGCCAGCAATAACCGGGACAGAGGCTATGGCTACACCTTC. Its translation: CASNNRDRGYGYTF.

The gene calls are TRBV5-6 and TRBJ1-2; 7 bases are shared with TRBD1. The V gene's germline CDR1 is SGHDT and CDR2 YYEEEE. V shed 4 bases and J 4 bases; nucleotides not matched to a gene: 13. There are 16 residues in the CDR3. DNA for the CDR3: TGTGCCAGCAGCCCAGATCCTGACAGGGCCCGCTATGGCTACACCTTC. It is translated as CASSPDPDRARYGYTF.

The J gene is TRBJ1-6, the V gene TRBV27, with D perhaps matching TRBD1 (5 bases). Trimming cost V 4 bases and J 7 bases, with 17 bases left between them. The CDR3 runs to 16 residues. The V gene's germline CDR1 is MNHEY and CDR2 SMNVEV (reference sequence). CDR3 nucleotide sequence: TGTGCCAGCAGTTCCAGCCAGGGTCTAGGAAATTCACCCCTCCACTTT. It translates to CASSSSQGLGNSPLHF.

In this sample, this clone turned up once. The CDR3: CASSEGLAGSYEQYF. In DNA form, the CDR3 reads TGTGCCAGCAGTGAAGGATTAGCGGGGTCCTACGAGCAGTACTTC. The V gene is TRBV6-1, the J gene TRBJ2-7; TRBD2 agrees at 8 bases. Germline V gene data show CDR1 as MNHNS and CDR2 as SASEGT. V dropped 1 base and J dropped 1; count of bases not matched to a gene: 3. The CDR3 runs 15 residues.

V usage is TRBV5-1 and J usage is TRBJ2-7, with D uncertain. CDR1 and CDR2 (germline): SGHRS, YFSETQ. The CDR3 runs 15 residues. The V and J ends lost 0 bases and 2 bases respectively, with 12 bases between them. The CDR3 sequence: CASSLVETKTYEQYF. The CDR3 DNA is TGCGCCAGCAGCTTGGTCGAGACAAAGACCTACGAGCAGTACTTC. Full variable domain (remainder filled in from reference TRBV5-1 and TRBJ2-7): KAGVTQTPRYLIKTRGQQVTLSCSPISGHRSVSWYQQTPGQGLQFLFEYFSETQRNKGNFPGRFSGRQFSNSRSEMNVSTLELGDSALYLCASSLVETKTYEQYFGPGTRLTVT.

About this clone itself: An end of the junction does not agree with germline; a read error may underlie this. The chain has TRBV28 and TRBJ1-2, with TRBD1 identical over 8 bases. CDR3 length: 14 residues. Germline CDR1 is MDHEN and CDR2 is SYDVKM. The CDR3, as DNA: TGTGCCAGCAGACCTACAGGGGGAGGCCCGGGTACAAGATTC. Amino acids: CASRPTGGGPGTRF.

CDR3 region: CASSQGQGIAGYTF. The CDR3, as DNA: TGCGCCAGCAGCCAAGGACAGGGGATAGCTGGCTACACCTTC. The chain links TRBV5-1 to TRBJ1-2, with 9 bases matching TRBD1. Germline assignment: CDR1 SGHRS and CDR2 YFSETQ. This CDR3 spans 14 amino acids. Trimming removed 4 bases from V and 7 bases from J; junction bases left unmatched: 8.

The chain combines TRBV18 with TRBJ1-4; tentative D call: TRBD1 (5 bases). Germline loops: CDR1 KGHSH, CDR2 LQKENI. Trimming pared 6 bases from V and 3 bases from J, leaving 14 bases between. This CDR3 comprises 15 residues. The CDR3 DNA reads TGTGCCAGCTCCCCCCCGGGACTGTCTAATGAAAAACTGTTTTTT. It yields the protein CASSPPGLSNEKLFF. Supplemented by reference TRBV18 and TRBJ1-4, the full variable domain reads NAGVMQNPRHLVRRRGQEARLRCSPMKGHSHVYWYRQLPEEGLKFMVYLQKENIIDESGMPKERFSAEFPKEGPSILRIQQVVRGDSAAYFCASSPPGLSNEKLFFGSGTQLSVL.

CDR3 amino acids: CASSVDQGYTDTQYF. The CDR3 DNA sequence: TGTGCCAGCAGCGTAGACCAGGGGTACACAGATACGCAGTATTTT. The chain has TRBV9 and TRBJ2-3; TRBD1 is a possible D gene (6 bases). V gave up 0 bases and J gave up 2 bases, with 10 bases separating them. The CDR3 sequence is 15 residues long. The germline V gene has CDR1 SGDLS and CDR2 YYNGEE.

The chain joins TRBV28 to TRBJ1-5, with D hard to call. The CDR3 spans 12 residues. The germline V gene has CDR1 MDHEN and CDR2 SYDVKM. Trimming took 5 bases from V and 10 from J, leaving 12 bases between them. CDR3: CASSKIPGPQHF. The CDR3 nucleotides read TGTGCCAGCAGTAAGATCCCAGGCCCCCAGCATTTT.

The chain couples TRBV25-1 to TRBJ1-3; TRBD1 aligns across 11 bases. Germline trimming cut 4 bases from V and 4 bases from J; bases unmatched to any gene: 6. Germline loops: CDR1 MGHDK, CDR2 SYGVNS. This CDR3 is 16 amino acids long. The CDR3 DNA reads as TGTGCCAGCAGTGTACTGGGACAGGGGGTCGGAAACACCATATATTTT. This gives the protein CASSVLGQGVGNTIYF.

Written as DNA, the CDR3 is TGCAGCGTTGAAGCGCCAGGGGGCGGCAATCAGCCCCAGCATTTT. Its translation: CSVEAPGGGNQPQHF. V is TRBV29-1 and J is TRBJ1-5; 8 nucleotides agree with TRBD1. The CDR3 sequence is 15 residues long. Losses at the gene ends were 1 base for V and 2 bases for J; bases not matched to a gene: 4. Germline lookup yields CDR1 SQVTM and CDR2 ANQGSEA.

The chain links TRBV30 to TRBJ2-7, with D perhaps TRBD2 (5 bases). Germline CDR1 and CDR2: GTSNPN and SVGIG (reference sequence). Trimming removed 5 bases at V and 1 base at J, with 15 bases between. The CDR3 runs 14 residues. The CDR3 is CAWDPGSGSYEQYF. CDR3 in DNA: TGTGCCTGGGACCCGGGGTCGGGATCCTACGAGCAGTACTTC.

The V call is TRBV27, the J call TRBJ2-7, with 9 bases matching TRBD2. The CDR3 totals 17 residues. Germline V gene data show CDR1 as MNHEY and CDR2 as SMNVEV (reference sequence). Trimming at V came to 5 bases and at J to 3 bases, leaving 14 bases not matched to a gene. The CDR3 loop is CASSPRSSGSAFYEQYF. In nucleotides, the CDR3 is TGTGCCAGCAGTCCTCGTAGTAGCGGGAGTGCGTTCTACGAGCAGTACTTC.

The chain joins TRBV3-1 (or the pseudogene TRBV3-2) to TRBJ2-3, with D unclear. The CDR3 sequence is 14 residues long. Per germline, CDR1 LGHDT and CDR2 YNNKEL (reference sequence). The V and J ends lost 0 bases and 1 base respectively, with 5 bases between them. The DNA of the CDR3 is TGTGCCAGCAGCCAAGACAGCGGCACAGATACGCAGTATTTT. Its translation: CASSQDSGTDTQYF.

V gene TRBV5-1 combines with J gene TRBJ1-5; D might be TRBD1 (6 bases). The length of the CDR3 is 13 residues. Trimming removed 4 bases from V and 3 bases from J, with 8 bases in between. Germline assignment: CDR1 SGHRS and CDR2 YFSETQ. CDR3 residues: CASSRTVNQPQHF. CDR3 nucleotides: TGCGCCAGCAGCCGGACAGTCAATCAGCCCCAGCATTTT.

The chain carries TRBV6-5 and TRBJ1-1, with 11 bases lining up with TRBD1. The CDR3 is 15 amino acids. Germline assignment: CDR1 MNHEY and CDR2 SVGAGI. Trimming at V came to 5 bases and at J to 5 bases, leaving 7 bases not matched to a gene. CDR3 loop: CASSPGQGVLTEAFF. Here the CDR3 DNA reads TGTGCCAGCAGTCCGGGACAGGGGGTGCTTACTGAAGCTTTCTTT.